The 22 T cell receptor beta chains below were found in one sample sequenced in a study of T cell responses to AZD1222 COVID-19 vaccine. Here immunoSEQ multiplex PCR was the method, and the copy in TCRdb shows in-frame clones only, minus some. The data show 150,000 to 160,000 clones, with about 88% seen just once and 5.5% to 7% held by the top ten. The material was peripheral blood, obtained after recovery from COVID-19. The receptors were sampled from an adult who had recovered from COVID-19.

The J gene is TRBJ2-7, the V gene TRBV5-1; the D is unclear. Germline V gene lookup returns CDR1 SGHRS and CDR2 YFSETQ. The ends were cut back, 3 bases at V and 0 bases at J, with 4 bases in the middle. The CDR3 runs 12 residues. The CDR3: CASSSHSYEQYF. The CDR3 nucleotides read TGCGCCAGCAGCTCCCACTCCTACGAGCAGTACTTC.

This clone appeared once. The chain joins TRBV5-1 to TRBJ2-7, with D unclear. Deletions cut 4 bases from V and 3 bases from J, with 17 bases between. CDR3 length: 15 amino acids. Germline-derived CDR1 and CDR2 are SGHRS and YFSETQ. For the CDR3, the DNA is TGCGCCAGCAGCCGCATCCCGTCCGAGAACTACGAGCAGTACTTC. Protein product: CASSRIPSENYEQYF.

The rearrangement links TRBV28 to TRBJ1-2, with D unclear. Trimming took off 9 bases at V and 4 bases at J, with 15 bases between the two ends. CDR3 size: 13 residues. In germline, CDR1 is MDHEN, CDR2 SYDVKM. The chain's CDR3 is CASRPGGSYGYTF. The CDR3 DNA reads as TGTGCCAGTCGACCGGGAGGTAGCTATGGCTACACCTTC.

By its share, this clone is medium-sized. The chain combines TRBV7-2 with TRBJ1-5; TRBD1 matches 9 bases. The junction had 7 bases not matched to a gene; V was cut back by 5 bases and J by 5 bases. The CDR3 is made up of 15 amino acids. Germline assignment: CDR1 SGHTA and CDR2 FQGNSA. The CDR3 nucleotides read TGTGCCAGCAGCCCTACACAGGGGGCCTATCAGCCCCAGCATTTT. Translation gives CASSPTQGAYQPQHF.

The rearrangement links TRBV14 to TRBJ2-3; no clear D. The CDR3 runs to 16 residues. Deletions cut 6 bases from V and 2 bases from J, with 18 bases between. Germline CDR1 reads SGHDN; CDR2 reads FVKESK. CDR3 sequence: CASSPLGSHPTDTQYF. The CDR3 nucleotides read TGTGCCAGCAGTCCCTTGGGCAGCCACCCCACAGATACGCAGTATTTT.

The chain is built from TRBV9 and TRBJ2-2; the D call may be TRBD1 or TRBD2 (6 bases each). Trimming removed 0 bases at V and 4 bases at J, with 10 bases between. Per the germline V gene, CDR1 is SGDLS and CDR2 is YYNGEE. This CDR3 spans 15 amino acids. The CDR3 DNA reads TGTGCCAGCAGCGTAGCGGGGGCCGTCACCGGGGAGCTGTTTTTT. Translated, it gives CASSVAGAVTGELFF.

The chain employs TRBV3-1 (or the pseudogene TRBV3-2) and TRBJ2-7, with D unresolved. Germline-derived CDR1 and CDR2 are LGHDT and YNNKEL (reference sequence). This CDR3 is built from 12 residues. Trimming removed 0 bases from V and 4 bases from J, with 4 bases in between. The CDR3 region is CASSQDQYEQYF. The CDR3 coding sequence is TGTGCCAGCAGCCAAGACCAATACGAGCAGTACTTC.

The chain links TRBV11-1 to TRBJ2-3, with 9 bases identical to TRBD2. CDR1 and CDR2 from the germline V gene are SGHAT and FQDESV (reference sequence). The CDR3 sequence is 16 residues long. V trimming: 7 bases; J trimming: 2 bases; junction bases outside the gene matches: 10. CDR3 DNA: TGTGCCAGCACCATCGGGACTAGCAGACCCACAGATACGCAGTATTTT. Translating gives CASTIGTSRPTDTQYF.

CDR3 region: CASRPNSGEAFF. The CDR3 DNA sequence: TGCGCCAGCAGACCGAACAGTGGGGAAGCTTTCTTT. The chain uses TRBV5-1 and TRBJ1-1; D unresolved. The ends were cut back, 5 bases at V and 8 bases at J, with 13 bases in the middle. Germline CDR1 and CDR2: SGHRS and YFSETQ. This CDR3 contains 12 residues.

The chain links TRBV27 to TRBJ2-7, with a tentative D call TRBD1 (5 bases). The V end lost 5 bases, the J end lost 6 bases, and 17 bases lay between the germline ends. This CDR3 has 14 amino acids. Germline assignment: CDR1 MNHEY and CDR2 SMNVEV (reference sequence). Here the CDR3 reads CASSGAARSSEQYF. DNA for the CDR3: TGTGCCAGCAGTGGGGCAGCACGTTCAAGCGAGCAGTACTTC.

This clone is a singleton in its sample. The CDR3 loop is CASSGAGPLKGLFF. In nucleotides, the CDR3 is TGTGCCAGCAGTGGCGCTGGGCCCCTTAAGGGATTGTTTTTT. The rearrangement links TRBV2 to TRBJ1-4; D is ambiguous. The germline gives CDR1 SNHLY, CDR2 FYNNEI. V gave up 4 bases and J gave up 15 bases, with 21 bases separating them. CDR3 length equals 14 residues. Using reference TRBV2 and TRBJ1-4 for the parts outside the CDR3, the full variable domain is EPEVTQTPSHQVTQMGQEVILRCVPISNHLYFYWYRQILGQKVEFLVSFYNNEISEKSEIFDDQFSVERPDGSNFTLKIRSTKLEDSAMYFCASSGAGPLKGLFFGSGTQLSVL.

This clone showed up just a few times. V and J are TRBV7-9 and TRBJ1-2, with D uncertain. From germline, CDR1 is SEHNR and CDR2 FQNEAQ (reference sequence). The CDR3 covers 13 residues. Between the trimmed V and J ends, which lost 1 base and 5 bases, there was a span of 8 bases. CDR3 protein: CASSLGEGYGYTF. The CDR3 region has the DNA TGTGCCAGCAGCTTAGGAGAAGGGTATGGCTACACCTTC. Drawing the rest from reference TRBV7-9 and TRBJ1-2, the complete variable domain is DTGVSQNPRHKITKRGQNVTFRCDPISEHNRLYWYRQTLGQGPEFLTYFQNEAQLEKSRLLSDRFSAERPKGSFSTLEIQRTEQGDSAMYLCASSLGEGYGYTFGSGTRLTVV.

The rearrangement uses TRBV6-5 and TRBJ2-7; a weak D match, TRBD2 (5 bases). Trimming removed 6 bases at V and 0 bases at J, with 15 bases between. Germline V CDR1 and CDR2: MNHEY, SVGAGI. This CDR3 spans 15 amino acids. The CDR3 spells CASRATRGSSYEQYF. The CDR3 coding sequence is TGTGCCAGCAGGGCCACCCGCGGGTCCTCCTACGAGCAGTACTTC.

This chain uses TRBV11-2 with TRBJ2-1; TRBD2 agrees at 7 bases. In germline, CDR1 is SGHAT, CDR2 FQNNGV. V lost 7 bases, J lost 4 bases, and 10 bases stayed unmatched. The CDR3 has 15 amino acids. The CDR3 spells CASTEIAGPYNEQFF. The DNA for the CDR3 is TGTGCCAGCACCGAAATAGCGGGTCCTTACAATGAGCAGTTCTTC.

The chain joins TRBV5-4 to TRBJ1-6; D remains ambiguous. V lost 5 bases to trimming and J lost 4 bases, with 10 bases between them. Germline V gene data show CDR1 as SGHNT and CDR2 as YYREEE (reference sequence). CDR3 length: 14 residues. The CDR3 coding sequence is TGTGCCAGCAGACGGACCGAGTATAATTCACCCCTCCACTTT. Amino acid sequence: CASRRTEYNSPLHF.

About this clone itself: One junction end does not reproduce the germline sequence, and a read error may be involved. This chain links TRBV7-8 with TRBJ1-4, with 7 bases matching TRBD1. This CDR3 is 16 amino acids long. Germline-derived CDR1 and CDR2 are SGHVS and FQNEAQ. CDR3 region: CAGSRRGAQMEGKLFF. CDR3 DNA sequence: TGTGCCGGCAGCCGCAGGGGGGCGCAAATGGAGGGGAAACTGTTTTTT.

The gene calls are TRBV7-8 and TRBJ2-7; 9 bases map to TRBD1. Looked up from germline, CDR1 is SGHVS and CDR2 is FQNEAQ. The CDR3 runs 15 residues. Trimming took 5 bases from V and 5 from J; bases not matched to a gene: 10. The CDR3 DNA is TGTGCCAGCAGCCCGGGACAGGGTGGGCGGAACGAGCAGTACTTC. This codes for CASSPGQGGRNEQYF.

V gene TRBV20-1 combines with J gene TRBJ1-1; TRBD1 is a possible D gene (6 bases). From germline, CDR1 is DFQATT and CDR2 SNEGSKA (reference sequence). V was trimmed by 3 bases and J by 1 base, leaving 12 bases between them. The CDR3 is 14 amino acids. This CDR3 is CSASSKGGNTEAFF. The CDR3 DNA reads as TGCAGTGCTAGTTCAAAGGGGGGGAACACTGAAGCTTTCTTT.

This chain uses TRBV5-6 with TRBJ1-2; D not certain. CDR1 is SGHDT and CDR2 is YYEEEE in the germline V gene. This CDR3 is 14 amino acids long. V gave up 2 bases and J gave up 9 bases, with 17 bases separating them. For the CDR3, the DNA is TGTGCCAGCAGCTTCGACGGAAGAAAAAGAAGCTACACCTTC. It encodes CASSFDGRKRSYTF.

V is TRBV28 and J is TRBJ2-1; D is undetermined. Trimming took off 3 bases at V and 3 bases at J, with 15 bases between the two ends. The CDR3 is 16 residues long. Germline V lookup: CDR1 MDHEN, CDR2 SYDVKM. The CDR3 nucleotides read TGTGCCAGCAGTTTCTTAATCCCGAACCGCTACAATGAGCAGTTCTTC. It specifies CASSFLIPNRYNEQFF.

The rearrangement joins TRBV5-1 to TRBJ2-3; 7 bases are shared with TRBD1. V was clipped by 3 bases and J by 2 bases; unmatched bases: 6. This CDR3 contains 15 residues. The V gene's germline CDR1 is SGHRS and CDR2 YFSETQ. The CDR3 coding sequence is TGCGCCAGCAGCTCGACAGGGCCACCCACAGATACGCAGTATTTT. It encodes CASSSTGPPTDTQYF.

J is TRBJ1-2 and V is TRBV6-5, with TRBD1 identical over 7 bases. The CDR3 runs to 14 residues. Germline trimming cut 6 bases from V and 2 bases from J; bases unmatched to any gene: 6. CDR1 is MNHEY and CDR2 is SVGAGI in the germline V gene. The CDR3 DNA sequence: TGTGCCAGCAGGTGGGGACAGTCCAACTATGGCTACACCTTC. Residues: CASRWGQSNYGYTF.